This TCR beta chain was recovered during a study of Ad26.COV2.S vaccination and SARS-CoV-2 variants. Study-level background: Donor was in the COV1001 Ad26.COV2.S trial arm. Study conclusions and caveats: After vaccination, reports described spike-specific CD8+ and CD4+ T cell responses as showing substantial breadth. In TCR breadth and depth analyses, total T cell responses may have been underestimated.

The treatment: roughly 20 received Ad26.COV2.S at low or high dose, single or two shots; about 5 received placebo; per-sample allocation not given. Sampling was done on day 63 after the first vaccine or placebo injection. This vaccine is an Ad26 vector that expresses the Wuhan-strain SARS-CoV-2 spike. Note on this clone: Its target is unknown.

Germline lookup yields CDR1 PRHDT and CDR2 FYEKMQ (reference sequence). V dropped 5 bases and J dropped 5 bases, with 19 bases sitting between them. The CDR3 extends over 15 amino acids. Here immunoSEQ multiplex PCR was the method, and the copy in TCRdb shows in-frame clones only, minus some. The sample yields 380,000 or so clones, approximately 86% seen once. The sample was peripheral blood, taken in a trial of Ad26.COV2.S vaccine versus placebo. This clonotype was obtained from a person aged 18-65 years who received the Ad26.COV2.S COVID-19 vaccine or a placebo. The gene calls are TRBV13 and TRBJ2-7, with D tentatively TRBD2 (5 bases). CDR3 coding DNA: TGTGCCAGCAGCCCCCGGGGAAAGGGCCGCGACGAGCAGTACTTC. Translating gives CASSPRGKGRDEQYF.